Each of the 15 T cell receptor beta chains below was sequenced from the same sample in a study of T cell responses to AZD1222 COVID-19 vaccine. Repertoires were generated with immunoSEQ multiplex PCR, while TCRdb's copy carries only in-frame clones and drops some. Altogether about 120,000 clones are present, approximately 93% being singletons, with the ten largest covering around 4.3%. Sequencing was performed on peripheral blood, taken on day 0 of AZD1222 vaccination. The receptor set was obtained from an adult in good health.

The chain joins TRBV5-1 to TRBJ1-4; weak D call: TRBD1 (5 bases). Trimming took 1 base from V and 8 from J, leaving 18 bases between them. CDR1 is SGHRS, CDR2 YFSETQ, per germline. The CDR3 runs 16 residues. CDR3 DNA: TGCGCCAGCAGCTTGTTAGCCCCGGGGGAAGGAGAAAAACTGTTTTTT. Protein sequence: CASSLLAPGEGEKLFF.

The V call is TRBV4-3, the J call TRBJ1-1, with D tentatively TRBD1 (5 bases). V lost 0 bases and J lost 7, with 12 bases in between. The CDR3 contains 14 residues. CDR1 and CDR2 from the germline V gene are LGHNA and YSLEER. The CDR3 nucleotides read TGCGCCAGCAGCCAAGATATTAGGGGCCGTGAAGCTTTCTTT. Amino acid sequence: CASSQDIRGREAFF.

The chain combines TRBV12-3 or TRBV12-4 with TRBJ2-4; no firm D call. This CDR3 has 11 amino acids. The ends were cut back, 2 bases at V and 4 bases at J, with 0 bases in the middle. CDR3 bases: TGTGCCAGCAGTTTAAAAAACATTCAGTACTTC. Encoded protein: CASSLKNIQYF.

This sequence joins TRBV2 and TRBJ2-5; possible D gene TRBD1, 6 bases. V lost 1 base, J lost 0 bases, and 12 bases lay in between. Germline V gene lookup returns CDR1 SNHLY and CDR2 FYNNEI. The CDR3 contains 16 residues. Written as DNA, the CDR3 is TGTGCCAGCAGTGAAGAAGAGTACAGGGACCAAGAGACCCAGTACTTC. This encodes CASSEEEYRDQETQYF. The full variable domain, with the rest looked up from reference TRBV2 and TRBJ2-5, is EPEVTQTPSHQVTQMGQEVILRCVPISNHLYFYWYRQILGQKVEFLVSFYNNEISEKSEIFDDQFSVERPDGSNFTLKIRSTKLEDSAMYFCASSEEEYRDQETQYFGPGTRLLVL.

This chain joins TRBV6-5 and TRBJ1-1, with TRBD1 identical over 7 bases. Germline-derived CDR1 and CDR2 are MNHEY and SVGAGI. Trimming took 2 bases from V and 0 from J; bases not matched to a gene: 6. This CDR3 is built from 16 residues. The CDR3 sequence is CASSYEGGRLNTEAFF. The DNA for the CDR3 is TGTGCCAGCAGTTACGAAGGGGGCCGGTTGAACACTGAAGCTTTCTTT.

The V gene is TRBV7-2, the J gene TRBJ2-7; TRBD1 might be the D (6 bases). The germline gives CDR1 SGHTA, CDR2 FQGNSA. This CDR3 contains 15 residues. The ends were cut back, 3 bases at V and 2 bases at J, with 14 bases in the middle. CDR3 sequence (DNA): TGTGCCAGCAGCTTGGGAACCCACAGGGCCTACGAGCAGTACTTC. Amino acids: CASSLGTHRAYEQYF. Looking up the rest from reference TRBV7-2 and TRBJ2-7 gives the full variable domain: GAGVSQSPSNKVTEKGKDVELRCDPISGHTALYWYRQSLGQGLEFLIYFQGNSAPDKSGLPSDRFSAERTGGSVSTLTIQRTQQEDSAVYLCASSLGTHRAYEQYFGPGTRLTVT.

The CDR3: CASTFRTGGTEAFF. For the CDR3, the DNA is TGTGCCAGCACCTTCAGGACAGGGGGAACTGAAGCTTTCTTT. The chain uses TRBV27 and TRBJ1-1; 10 nucleotides align to TRBD1. This CDR3 comprises 14 residues. Germline V gene data show CDR1 as MNHEY and CDR2 as SMNVEV (reference sequence). J was trimmed by 5 bases and V by 7 bases; bases with no gene match: 7.

The rearrangement joins TRBV18 to TRBJ1-5, with D tentatively TRBD1 (6 bases). The V end was cut by 3 bases, the J end by 7 bases, with 10 bases between. The length of the CDR3 is 13 residues. Germline loops: CDR1 KGHSH, CDR2 LQKENI. The CDR3 sequence is CASSPQDSQPQHF. The CDR3, as DNA: TGTGCCAGCTCACCTCAGGACAGCCAGCCCCAGCATTTT.

The chain couples TRBV6-5 to TRBJ2-2; D unresolved. CDR1 is MNHEY and CDR2 is SVGAGI in the germline V gene. Trimming stripped 1 base from V and 9 bases from J, with 15 bases between. The CDR3 length is 15 residues. CDR3 region: CASSYLAIGGRELFF. CDR3 nucleotides: TGTGCCAGCAGTTACTTAGCCATAGGCGGCAGGGAGCTGTTTTTT.

The V and J genes are TRBV6-5 and TRBJ2-7; no reliable D call. Germline V gene data show CDR1 as MNHEY and CDR2 as SVGAGI. CDR3 length: 13 amino acids. With 8 bases removed from V and 2 bases from J, the gap between germline ends came to 13 bases. CDR3 residues: CASGPSFAYEQYF. The CDR3 DNA reads TGTGCCAGCGGCCCCTCGTTTGCCTACGAGCAGTACTTC.

The chain has TRBV12-5 and TRBJ2-5, with D possibly being TRBD1 (6 bases). The CDR3 spans 14 residues. The ends were cut back, 6 bases at V and 1 base at J, with 12 bases in the middle. Germline-derived CDR1 and CDR2 are LGHNT and FRNRAP. CDR3 nucleotide sequence: TGTGCTAGTGGCCTGGGGGCGGCCCAAGAGACCCAGTACTTC. This gives the protein CASGLGAAQETQYF.

Only a few counts were recorded for this clone. The rearrangement joins TRBV4-3 to TRBJ2-3; 11 positions match TRBD2. V dropped 1 base and J dropped 5; count of bases not matched to a gene: 11. The CDR3 totals 18 residues. Germline V CDR1 and CDR2: LGHNA, YSLEER. CDR3 sequence (DNA): TGCGCCAGCAGCCAAGGGGTCCTAGCGGGGGGCGAGGGAGATACGCAGTATTTT. Its protein product is CASSQGVLAGGEGDTQYF.

The chain uses TRBV6-5 and TRBJ1-2; D perhaps matches TRBD1 (6 bases). V dropped 4 bases and J dropped 7 bases, with 13 bases sitting between them. The CDR3 length is 13 residues. Germline loops: CDR1 MNHEY, CDR2 SVGAGI. DNA for the CDR3: TGTGCCAGCAGTTCGGGCGGGGGCCGTGGCTACACCTTC. As protein: CASSSGGGRGYTF.

The chain joins TRBV30 to TRBJ2-3; D gene unclear. Trimming stripped 0 bases from V and 1 base from J, with 2 bases between. Germline loops: CDR1 GTSNPN, CDR2 SVGIG (reference sequence). The length of the CDR3 is 12 residues. The CDR3 loop is CAWSVGTDTQYF. In DNA form, the CDR3 reads TGTGCCTGGAGTGTAGGCACAGATACGCAGTATTTT.

This chain links TRBV5-5 with TRBJ1-1, with unresolved D. V lost 1 base and J 11 bases, leaving 15 bases between the germline ends. This CDR3 is built from 13 residues. Germline lookup yields CDR1 SGHKS and CDR2 YYEKEE (reference sequence). In DNA, the CDR3 is TGTGCCAGCAGCTTGTGGGTAAACCGGATGGCTTTCTTT. It is translated as CASSLWVNRMAFF.